The 15 T cell receptor beta chains presented below share a single source sample, sequenced in a study of regulatory T cells in long-lasting Graves disease. The sample's time point: persistent/refractory GD, antithyroid drugs over 5 years with positive TRAb. Researchers made the TCR library from RNA that was extracted from PBMCs. Building of the TCR beta libraries involved iRepertoire HTBI primers and Arm-PCR of CDR3 regions. TCRdb fed the multiplex PCR reads into MiXCR, producing one record per CDR3 protein. The sample consists of hundreds of thousands of distinct CDR3 sequences, 30% of them appearing once. Sequencing used peripheral blood mononuclear cells (PBMCs), obtained when the disease was refractory, from a patient treated with antithyroid drugs. These receptors were collected from a female donor with Graves disease.

The J gene is TRBJ1-2, the V gene TRBV3-1; the D is unclear. The V end was cut by 2 bases, the J end by 7 bases, with 8 bases between. The CDR3 has 12 residues. Looked up from germline, CDR1 is LGHDT and CDR2 is YNNKEL (reference sequence). The CDR3 protein is CASSQTSGGYTF. The CDR3 DNA is TGTGCCAGCAGCCAAACGTCAGGTGGCTACACCTTC. The variable domain in full, with the rest retrieved from reference TRBV3-1 and TRBJ1-2, is DTAVSQTPKYLVTQMGNDKSIKCEQNLGHDTMYWYKQDSKKFLKIMFSYNNKELIINETVPNRFSPKSPDKAHLNLHINSLELGDSAVYFCASSQTSGGYTFGSGTRLTVV.

This clonotype was seen only a few times. The chain joins TRBV7-9 to TRBJ2-5, with 8 nucleotides matching TRBD1. V was clipped by 5 bases and J by 4 bases; unmatched bases: 12. This CDR3 has 16 residues. Germline CDR1 reads SEHNR; CDR2 reads FQNEAQ (reference sequence). The CDR3 loop is CASSLHTSDRGETQYF. Written as DNA, the CDR3 is TGTGCCAGCAGCCTCCATACCTCCGACAGGGGAGAGACCCAGTACTTC.

The chain combines TRBV5-4 with TRBJ2-5, with D unclear. Germline V gene lookup returns CDR1 SGHNT and CDR2 YYREEE (reference sequence). There are 13 residues in the CDR3. Trimming pared 2 bases from V and 3 bases from J, leaving 8 bases between. CDR3 sequence (DNA): TGTGCCAGCAGCTTCCCAGGAGAAGAGACCCAGTACTTC. As protein: CASSFPGEETQYF.

In regard to this clonotype: A much larger clone lies one base from this, so it may be a read error. V is TRBV28 and J is TRBJ1-2, with D possibly being TRBD1 (6 bases). The CDR3 covers 14 residues. The V gene's germline CDR1 is MDHEN and CDR2 SYDVKM. V was clipped by 3 bases and J by 4 bases, with 12 bases between them. The CDR3 protein is CASSFQGTPYGYTF. In DNA, the CDR3 is TGTGCCAGCAGTTTTCAGGGGACACCCTATGGCTACACCTTC.

The chain joins TRBV15 to TRBJ1-2; D is possibly TRBD1 (5 bases). The CDR3 sequence is 15 residues long. V was trimmed by 0 bases and J by 3 bases, leaving 11 bases between them. Per the germline V gene, CDR1 is LNHNV and CDR2 is YYDKDF (reference sequence). CDR3 DNA sequence: TGTGCCACCAGCAGAGATTTGGGGGTCGACTATGGCTACACCTTC. It codes for CATSRDLGVDYGYTF. The whole variable domain, filled in from reference TRBV15 and TRBJ1-2, reads DAMVIQNPRYQVTQFGKPVTLSCSQTLNHNVMYWYQQKSSQAPKLLFHYYDKDFNNEADTPDNFQSRRPNTSFCFLDIRSPGLGDTAMYLCATSRDLGVDYGYTFGSGTRLTVV.

Turning to this clonotype: A read error is possible here, since a much larger clone lies one base away. V usage is TRBV10-3 and J usage is TRBJ2-7; D is possibly TRBD1 (6 bases). The CDR3 runs to 15 residues. Germline values: CDR1 ENHRY, CDR2 SYGVKD. The CDR3 DNA reads TGTGCCATCAGTGGCGGGCAGGGGTTCTCCTGCGAGCAGTACTTC. Translating gives CAISGGQGFSCEQYF.

The J gene is TRBJ2-7, the V gene TRBV20-1; 10 nucleotides line up with TRBD2. The V gene end was trimmed by 3 bases and the J gene end by 7 bases; junction bases not matched to a gene: 12. Germline values: CDR1 DFQATT, CDR2 SNEGSKA (reference sequence). This CDR3 is built from 15 residues. The CDR3 region is CSASGVSGRLGEQYF. CDR3 in DNA: TGCAGTGCTAGCGGGGTTAGCGGGAGGTTGGGAGAGCAGTACTTC.

The V call is TRBV2, the J call TRBJ1-3; D is ambiguous. V lost 4 bases and J lost 3, with 13 bases in between. From germline, CDR1 is SNHLY and CDR2 FYNNEI. The CDR3 is made up of 15 amino acids. CDR3 in amino acids: CASSVAGSFGNTIYF. CDR3 sequence (DNA): TGTGCCAGCAGTGTAGCAGGTTCTTTTGGAAACACCATATATTTT. Using reference TRBV2 and TRBJ1-3 for the parts outside the CDR3, the full variable domain is EPEVTQTPSHQVTQMGQEVILRCVPISNHLYFYWYRQILGQKVEFLVSFYNNEISEKSEIFDDQFSVERPDGSNFTLKIRSTKLEDSAMYFCASSVAGSFGNTIYFGEGSWLTVV.

In its sample, this clonotype was seen a few times. This chain joins TRBV5-1 and TRBJ2-2, with D possibly TRBD2 on 6 matching bases. In germline, CDR1 is SGHRS, CDR2 YFSETQ. There are 15 residues in the CDR3. V was shortened by 4 bases and J by 5 bases, with 15 bases between the two germline ends. In DNA, the CDR3 is TGCGCCAGCAGCCTCCTAGGGGAGGATACCGGGGAGCTGTTTTTT. Residues: CASSLLGEDTGELFF.

This clonotype appeared a few times. The genes are TRBV30 and TRBJ1-2, with 8 bases identical to TRBD1. After removal of 7 bases from V and 13 bases from J, the junction contained 11 bases not matched to a gene. The CDR3 consists of 11 residues. Per the germline V gene, CDR1 is GTSNPN and CDR2 is SVGIG (reference sequence). CDR3 DNA: TGTGCCTTTAAACAGGGGGAGGTTGTCACCTTC. This codes for CAFKQGEVVTF.

In this sample, this clonotype turned up a few times. This chain connects TRBV5-1 to TRBJ1-1; the match to TRBD1 covers 8 bases. Unmatched junction bases numbered 7, after V lost 1 base and J lost 5 bases. The CDR3 is 15 residues long. Germline CDR1 and CDR2: SGHRS and YFSETQ. Here the CDR3 DNA reads TGCGCCAGCAGCTTGTACGGACAGGGTCGTACTGAAGCTTTCTTT. Its protein is CASSLYGQGRTEAFF.

This chain uses TRBV12-3 or TRBV12-4 with TRBJ2-7; 8 bases are a match to TRBD1. J was trimmed by 6 bases and V by 4 bases; bases with no gene match: 5. CDR3 length: 13 residues. Here the CDR3 reads CASSSRTGIEQYF. CDR3 DNA sequence: TGTGCCAGCAGTTCCCGGACAGGGATCGAGCAGTACTTC.

This clonotype was counted many times. The genes are TRBV6-1 and TRBJ1-2; D perhaps matches TRBD1 (6 bases). The germline V and J ends were trimmed by 6 bases and 8 bases, with 16 bases remaining between them. The germline gives CDR1 MNHNS, CDR2 SASEGT. This CDR3 is 13 amino acids long. The CDR3, as DNA: TGTGCCAGCAGGGACAAACAGGGAGACGGCTACACCTTC. Protein product: CASRDKQGDGYTF.

There are many counts of this clonotype. V and J are TRBV12-3 or TRBV12-4 and TRBJ1-5; perhaps TRBD1 as D (6 bases). Trimming took 5 bases from V and 6 from J, leaving 14 bases between them. This CDR3 contains 14 residues. CDR3 coding DNA: TGTGCCAGCAGTCTCCACAGGGCCGGTCAGCCCCAGCATTTT. It translates to CASSLHRAGQPQHF.

This clonotype was observed a few times. The gene calls are TRBV6-1 and TRBJ1-2; D is unresolved. This CDR3 is built from 14 residues. The V end lost 5 bases, the J end lost 3 bases, and 13 bases lay between the germline ends. CDR1 and CDR2 (germline): MNHNS, SASEGT. CDR3 sequence: CASSRSTVDYGYTF. The DNA for the CDR3 is TGTGCCAGCAGTCGAAGTACAGTAGACTATGGCTACACCTTC.